Each of the 5 T cell receptor beta chains below was sequenced from the same sample in a study of blood T cell repertoires in COVID-19. The repertoire was sequenced with immunoSEQ multiplex PCR; TCRdb's copy has only in-frame clones and lacks some. The table has fewer than 450,000 clones, 90% seen once. The sequenced sample was PBMCs or T cells enriched from blood (not recorded which). The receptor source for this set is a young man who had recovered from COVID-19.

The V call is TRBV19, the J call TRBJ1-1; D may be TRBD1 (5 bases). With 3 bases removed from V and 1 base from J, the gap between germline ends came to 6 bases. Germline CDR1 LNHDA, CDR2 SQIVND (reference sequence). This CDR3 has 13 residues. The CDR3 sequence: CASSMQGNTEAFF. CDR3 nucleotides: TGTGCCAGTAGTATGCAGGGGAACACTGAAGCTTTCTTT. The full variable domain, completed using reference TRBV19 and TRBJ1-1, is DGGITQSPKYLFRKEGQNVTLSCEQNLNHDAMYWYRQDPGQGLRLIYYSQIVNDFQKGDIAEGYSVSREKKESFPLTVTSAQKNPTAFYLCASSMQGNTEAFFGQGTRLTVV.

The chain joins TRBV4-1 to TRBJ2-1, with TRBD2 matching over 8 bases. Per germline, CDR1 MGHRA and CDR2 YSYEKL. With V trimmed by 1 base and J by 1 base, 6 bases remained unmatched. The CDR3 totals 17 residues. CDR3 DNA: TGCGCCAGCAGCCAAGGGGCGGGGGGAAGATCCTACAATGAGCAGTTCTTC. Its translation: CASSQGAGGRSYNEQFF.

This clone was seen many times. The chain combines TRBV10-3 with TRBJ2-1; possibly TRBD2 for D (7 bases). V dropped 0 bases and J dropped 0 bases, with 9 bases sitting between them. The CDR3 loop spans 16 amino acids. Germline values: CDR1 ENHRY, CDR2 SYGVKD. The CDR3 sequence is CAISESGGGSYNEQFF. The CDR3 region has the DNA TGTGCCATCAGTGAGTCAGGGGGGGGCTCCTACAATGAGCAGTTCTTC.

This sequence joins TRBV3-1 (or the pseudogene TRBV3-2) and TRBJ1-1, with D possibly TRBD1 on 5 matching bases. From germline, CDR1 is LGHDT and CDR2 YNNKEL (reference sequence). This CDR3 is built from 13 residues. V lost 4 bases, J lost 5 bases, and 11 bases lay in between. The CDR3 DNA reads TGTGCCAGCAGCCCCCGGGAGGGGACTGAAGCTTTCTTT. Its translation is CASSPREGTEAFF.

There are a few counts of this clone. CDR3 nucleotide sequence: TGTGCCAGCAGTGGACACTACGAGCAGTACTTC. Protein: CASSGHYEQYF. The gene calls are TRBV2 and TRBJ2-7; D remains ambiguous. Deletions cut 4 bases from V and 3 bases from J, with 4 bases between. Germline CDR1 and CDR2: SNHLY and FYNNEI. The CDR3 length is 11 residues.